Reported below is one T cell receptor (beta chain). Antigen specificity is unknown. Measured with immunoSEQ multiplex PCR; TCRdb has only the in-frame clones, and not every one. Counted here are about 160,000 clones, just under 90% occurring once; the ten biggest clones make up 10%. This specimen comes from a study of cytomegalovirus exposure and HLA in healthy donors. Study results and limitations: One later analysis, an examination of the roughly 130 validation repertoires, found that first-cohort TCR clusters tended to co-occur in them. Rarity marked most TCR sequences, yet some public TCRs occurred in many donors.

Germline V CDR1 and CDR2: SNHLY, FYNNEI. This CDR3 has 12 residues. V lost 8 bases, J lost 3 bases, and 11 bases lay in between. Sequenced: PBMCs. The sequence derives from a woman between 18 and 29 years old in good health and CMV-seropositive. The chain combines TRBV2 with TRBJ2-7; D uncertain. The CDR3 reads CASSWAFYEQYF. CDR3 nucleotides: TGTGCCAGCTCTTGGGCTTTCTACGAGCAGTACTTC.